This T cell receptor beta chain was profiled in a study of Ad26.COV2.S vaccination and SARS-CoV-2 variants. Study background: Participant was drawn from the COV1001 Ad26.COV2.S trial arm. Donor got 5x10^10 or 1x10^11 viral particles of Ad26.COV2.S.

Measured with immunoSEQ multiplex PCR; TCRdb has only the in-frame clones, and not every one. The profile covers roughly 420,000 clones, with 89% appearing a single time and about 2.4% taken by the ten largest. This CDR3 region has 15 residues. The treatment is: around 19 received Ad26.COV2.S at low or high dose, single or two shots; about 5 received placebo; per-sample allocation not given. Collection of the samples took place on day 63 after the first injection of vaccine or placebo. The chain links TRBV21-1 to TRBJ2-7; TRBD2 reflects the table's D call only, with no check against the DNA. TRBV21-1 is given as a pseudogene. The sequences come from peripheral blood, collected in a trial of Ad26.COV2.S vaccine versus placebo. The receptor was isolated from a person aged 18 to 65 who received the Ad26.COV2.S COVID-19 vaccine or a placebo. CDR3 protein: CASSKGPSGIGEQYV. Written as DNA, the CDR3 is TGTGCCAGCAGCAAAGGGCCTAGCGGGATTGGCGAGCAGTACGTC.